Following are 10 T cell receptor beta chains from one sample sequenced in a study of shared clonotypes between healthy human individuals. TCRdb's table, derived via immunoSEQ multiplex PCR, lists solely in-frame clones and lacks some. Among around 2,000,000 clones listed, just under 95% were seen once. Naive-designated CD8 cells lacked CD45RO, were positively enriched for CCR7, and omitted terminally differentiated effector memory CD45RA+ cells. Material for sequencing was naive CD8+ T cells sorted from blood. The receptor set was obtained from a man between 18 and 35 years old in good health.

The V call is TRBV4-3, the J call TRBJ2-5, with 9 nucleotides matching TRBD2. The V gene's germline CDR1 is LGHNA and CDR2 YSLEER. With V trimmed by 1 base and J by 7 bases, 13 bases remained unmatched. This CDR3 is 17 amino acids long. The CDR3 DNA reads as TGCGCCAGCAGCCAAGGGTGGCGGGAGGGTTTCCTGGGGACCCAGTACTTC. Translated, it gives CASSQGWREGFLGTQYF.

The chain employs TRBV7-6 and TRBJ2-7; 12 nucleotides align to TRBD1. CDR1 and CDR2 (germline): SGHVS, FNYEAQ. CDR3 length: 18 residues. The V and J ends lost 4 bases and 5 bases, in that order; junction bases with no gene match: 15. Written as DNA, the CDR3 is TGTGCCAGCAGCTCGCCAGCCCCCGGGACAGGGGGCCAGGACGAGCAGTACTTC. Amino acids: CASSSPAPGTGGQDEQYF.

Notes on this clone: Distinct nucleotide sequences in the sample also encode this CDR3. The chain is built from TRBV4-1 and TRBJ2-1; D is ambiguous. V was shortened by 0 bases and J by 7 bases, with 7 bases between the two germline ends. Germline V lookup: CDR1 MGHRA, CDR2 YSYEKL. The CDR3 extends over 13 amino acids. CDR3 residues: CASSQERNNEQFF. CDR3 sequence (DNA): TGCGCCAGCAGCCAAGAAAGAAATAATGAGCAGTTCTTC.

The chain uses TRBV6-6 and TRBJ2-3; 14 bases fit TRBD2. The germline V gene encodes CDR1 MNHNY and CDR2 SVGAGI (reference sequence). CDR3 length: 14 residues. The CDR3 sequence is CAYGTSGGLDTQYF. In DNA form, the CDR3 reads TGTGCTTACGGGACTAGCGGGGGCTTAGATACGCAGTATTTT.

The genes are TRBV6-1 and TRBJ2-7, with D unclear. This CDR3 has 14 residues. Trimming removed 7 bases from V and 0 bases from J, with 13 bases in between. Per germline, CDR1 MNHNS and CDR2 SASEGT. As DNA, the CDR3 is TGTGCCAGCACCCATTCGACACCCTCCTACGAGCAGTACTTC. Translated: CASTHSTPSYEQYF.

The rearrangement uses TRBV27 and TRBJ2-1; 7 bases agree with TRBD2. The CDR3 has 17 amino acids. V lost 4 bases to trimming and J lost 3 bases; unmatched junction nucleotides: 12. The germline gives CDR1 MNHEY, CDR2 SMNVEV (reference sequence). CDR3 protein: CASSSTLLAEVYNEQFF. For the CDR3, the DNA is TGTGCCAGCAGTTCCACTCTGCTAGCGGAAGTCTACAATGAGCAGTTCTTC.

The V call is TRBV7-9, the J call TRBJ2-3, with 8 bases matching TRBD2. The CDR3 spans 18 residues. The junction had 17 bases not matched to a gene; V was cut back by 5 bases and J by 4 bases. Germline V gene data show CDR1 as SEHNR and CDR2 as FQNEAQ (reference sequence). DNA for the CDR3: TGTGCCAGCAGCCCTTCCCTGGGTAGCGGGAAGGAGGCAGATACGCAGTATTTT. Protein sequence: CASSPSLGSGKEADTQYF.

The chain uses TRBV14 and TRBJ2-6; no firm D call. The CDR3 has 18 residues. The V end was cut by 0 bases, the J end by 2 bases, with 14 bases between. Germline values: CDR1 SGHDN, CDR2 FVKESK. The CDR3 spells CASSQDPRVGAGANVLTF. The DNA for the CDR3 is TGTGCCAGCAGCCAAGATCCCCGGGTTGGGGCTGGGGCCAACGTCCTGACTTTC.

This rearrangement joins TRBV5-6 to TRBJ1-1; 8 nucleotides match TRBD1. The trim removed 3 bases at V and 3 bases at J, leaving 7 bases unmatched. Germline loops: CDR1 SGHDT, CDR2 YYEEEE. CDR3 size: 15 residues. The CDR3 DNA is TGTGCCAGCAGCTCCCGGACAGGGTCGTACACTGAAGCTTTCTTT. Translation gives CASSSRTGSYTEAFF. The full variable domain, completed using reference TRBV5-6 and TRBJ1-1, is DAGVTQSPTHLIKTRGQQVTLRCSPKSGHDTVSWYQQALGQGPQFIFQYYEEEERQRGNFPDRFSGHQFPNYSSELNVNALLLGDSALYLCASSSRTGSYTEAFFGQGTRLTVV.

The chain links TRBV30 to TRBJ1-5; 9 bases are shared with TRBD1. There are 15 residues in the CDR3. V lost 0 bases to trimming and J lost 4 bases; unmatched junction nucleotides: 4. CDR1 GTSNPN and CDR2 SVGIG come from the germline V gene (reference sequence). CDR3 sequence (DNA): TGTGCCTGGAGTGTAGGGACAGGGTGGAATCAGCCCCAGCATTTT. Translated: CAWSVGTGWNQPQHF.